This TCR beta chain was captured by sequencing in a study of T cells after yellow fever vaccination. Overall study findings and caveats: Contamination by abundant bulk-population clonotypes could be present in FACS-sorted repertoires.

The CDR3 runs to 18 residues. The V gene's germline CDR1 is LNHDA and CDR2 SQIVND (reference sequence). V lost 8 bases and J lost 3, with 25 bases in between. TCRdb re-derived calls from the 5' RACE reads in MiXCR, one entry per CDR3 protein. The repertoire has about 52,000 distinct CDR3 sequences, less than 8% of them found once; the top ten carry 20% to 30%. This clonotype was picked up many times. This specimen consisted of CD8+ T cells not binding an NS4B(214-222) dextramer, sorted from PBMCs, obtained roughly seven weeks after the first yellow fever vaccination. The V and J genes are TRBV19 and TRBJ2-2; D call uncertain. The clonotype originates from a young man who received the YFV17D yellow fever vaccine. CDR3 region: CASYSEYHPEIYTGELFF. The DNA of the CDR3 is TGTGCCAGTTATTCGGAGTATCACCCCGAAATATACACCGGGGAGCTGTTTTTT.